Shown below are 20 T cell receptor beta chains from a single sample sequenced in a study of cytomegalovirus exposure and HLA in healthy donors. Primers: 60 Vbeta forward and 13 Jbeta reverse. Sequenced by immunoSEQ multiplex PCR; TCRdb stores in-frame clones only, minus some. Here the sample spans just over 150,000 clones, 70% to 90% being singletons. Sequencing input: PBMCs. The origin of the receptors is a young woman in good health and CMV-seronegative.

The V call is TRBV29-1, the J call TRBJ1-5, with 8 bases lining up with TRBD1. Germline CDR1 reads SQVTM; CDR2 reads ANQGSEA. The CDR3 contains 14 residues. V dropped 8 bases and J dropped 3; count of bases not matched to a gene: 9. The chain's CDR3 is CSYSTGEINQPQHF. The CDR3 DNA is TGCAGCTACTCGACAGGGGAGATCAATCAGCCCCAGCATTTT.

The chain combines TRBV21-1 with TRBJ2-1; no check of the table's D call, TRBD2, against the DNA was made. TRBV21-1 is described as a pseudogene. The CDR3 spans 18 residues. In DNA, the CDR3 is TGTGCCAGCAGCAAACTAACGGGTGGCACACACTCCTACAATGAGCAGTTCTTC. Residues: CASSKLTGGTHSYNEQFF.

J is TRBJ2-3 and V is TRBV18; D is unresolved. Trimming shortened V by 4 bases and J by 0 bases, and 8 bases separated the two germline ends. Looked up from germline, CDR1 is KGHSH and CDR2 is LQKENI. This CDR3 is built from 14 residues. The CDR3 DNA follows: TGTGCCAGCTCACTTTTAGCTAGCACAGATACGCAGTATTTT. Translating it yields CASSLLASTDTQYF.

The V gene is TRBV9, the J gene TRBJ2-7, with D tentatively TRBD1 (6 bases). This CDR3 spans 14 amino acids. V dropped 2 bases and J dropped 7 bases, with 16 bases sitting between them. CDR1 and CDR2 (germline): SGDLS, YYNGEE. In DNA, the CDR3 is TGTGCCAGCAGCGTGGGCGGCAGGGGTATGGAGCAGTACTTC. Residues: CASSVGGRGMEQYF.

This rearrangement joins TRBV30 to TRBJ1-2; unclear D gene. V lost 5 bases and J 4 bases, leaving 8 bases between the germline ends. The germline CDR1 and CDR2 sequences are GTSNPN and SVGIG (reference sequence). This CDR3 has 11 amino acids. In DNA, the CDR3 is TGTGCCTGGTCTGGCGGCTATGGCTACACCTTC. Protein: CAWSGGYGYTF.

This clone occurred once. The rearrangement links TRBV4-2 to TRBJ2-3; a weak D match, TRBD1 (6 bases). The length of the CDR3 is 14 residues. Per germline, CDR1 LGHNA and CDR2 YNFKEQ. Deletions cut 10 bases from V and 1 base from J, with 15 bases between. CDR3 in amino acids: CATRQEPGTDTQYF. DNA of the CDR3: TGTGCCACCAGACAGGAGCCCGGCACAGATACGCAGTATTTT.

V is TRBV4-3 and J is TRBJ2-5; 11 nucleotides match TRBD2. The CDR3 is 17 amino acids. Trimming cost V 0 bases and J 5 bases; bases outside gene matches: 8. Germline assignment: CDR1 LGHNA and CDR2 YSLEER. The chain's CDR3 is CASSQDWLAGGRETQYF. CDR3 nucleotides: TGCGCCAGCAGCCAAGACTGGCTAGCGGGGGGCAGGGAGACCCAGTACTTC.

The V and J genes are TRBV12-5 and TRBJ2-7, with D possibly being TRBD1 (6 bases). In germline, CDR1 is LGHNT, CDR2 FRNRAP. With 1 base removed from V and 7 bases from J, the gap between germline ends came to 8 bases. The CDR3 is 12 amino acids. This CDR3 is CASGLDQGEQYF. In DNA form, the CDR3 reads TGTGCTAGTGGTTTGGATCAGGGGGAGCAGTACTTC. The full variable domain, in which reference TRBV12-5 and TRBJ2-7 provide the parts outside the CDR3, is DARVTQTPRHKVTEMGQEVTMRCQPILGHNTVFWYRQTMMQGLELLAYFRNRAPLDDSGMPKDRFSAEMPDATLATLKIQPSEPRDSAVYFCASGLDQGEQYFGPGTRLTVT.

This chain links TRBV19 with TRBJ2-3; 9 bases line up with TRBD2. Germline V gene data show CDR1 as LNHDA and CDR2 as SQIVND (reference sequence). The CDR3 is 16 residues long. The V segment lost 3 bases and the J segment 4 bases; nucleotides outside the gene matches: 8. CDR3 sequence (DNA): TGTGCCAGTAGTATCCGTGCGGGAGGGGGCCCAGATACGCAGTATTTT. This codes for CASSIRAGGGPDTQYF.

This sequence joins TRBV10-3 and TRBJ2-6; perhaps TRBD2 as D (6 bases). CDR1 is ENHRY and CDR2 is SYGVKD in the germline V gene. The germline V and J ends were trimmed by 4 bases and 2 bases, with 15 bases remaining between them. The CDR3 totals 17 residues. The CDR3 DNA is TGTGCCATCAGTGCATCGGGTGGGGGGACTGGGGCCAACGTCCTGACTTTC. Translating it yields CAISASGGGTGANVLTF.

V and J are TRBV29-1 and TRBJ1-1; 8 nucleotides line up with TRBD1. Germline assignment: CDR1 SQVTM and CDR2 ANQGSEA. Trimming cost V 4 bases and J 0 bases; bases outside gene matches: 4. This CDR3 has 14 amino acids. The CDR3 sequence is CSVVDRVMNTEAFF. DNA of the CDR3: TGCAGCGTTGTGGACAGGGTGATGAACACTGAAGCTTTCTTT.

CDR3 nucleotides: TGTGCCAGCAGCCTTGGCCCTGACAGCTCCAGGAGTGGCTACACCTTC. Translated: CASSLGPDSSRSGYTF. V is TRBV5-8 and J is TRBJ1-2; possible D gene TRBD1, 5 bases. Trimming removed 4 bases at V and 7 bases at J, with 23 bases between. The CDR3 covers 16 residues. From germline, CDR1 is SGHTS and CDR2 YDEGEE.

The chain couples TRBV27 to TRBJ2-5; TRBD1 matches at 8 bases. CDR1 and CDR2 (germline): MNHEY, SMNVEV (reference sequence). The junction had 0 bases not matched to a gene; V was cut back by 2 bases and J by 4 bases. The CDR3 extends over 13 amino acids. In nucleotides, the CDR3 is TGTGCCAGCAGTTTACAGGGGGCAGAGACCCAGTACTTC. Translation: CASSLQGAETQYF.

This rearrangement joins TRBV7-2 to TRBJ2-3; D remains unclear. Germline values: CDR1 SGHTA, CDR2 FQGNSA. With 5 bases removed from V and 6 bases from J, the gap between germline ends came to 12 bases. This CDR3 is 13 amino acids long. CDR3 sequence: CASSPNRRDTQYF. The CDR3 bases are TGTGCCAGCAGCCCAAACCGGCGGGATACGCAGTATTTT.

The V gene is TRBV28, the J gene TRBJ2-5; 11 positions agree with TRBD2. V was pared by 1 base and J by 3 bases, with 10 bases of the junction left unmatched. The CDR3 is 18 amino acids. Germline V gives CDR1 MDHEN, CDR2 SYDVKM. DNA of the CDR3: TGTGCCAGCAGTTTATTCCCAACTAGCGGGGGAACGGAAGAGACCCAGTACTTC. This gives the protein CASSLFPTSGGTEETQYF.

This clone was picked up one time. The chain has TRBV5-1 and TRBJ2-3; 9 bases fit TRBD2. CDR3 length: 15 residues. J gave up 2 bases and V 4 bases, and 5 bases lay outside the gene matches. CDR1 and CDR2 from the germline V gene are SGHRS and YFSETQ. The CDR3 loop reads CASSPSGISTDTQYF. The CDR3 DNA reads as TGCGCCAGCAGCCCTAGCGGGATTTCCACAGATACGCAGTATTTT. The variable domain in full, completed from reference TRBV5-1 and TRBJ2-3, reads KAGVTQTPRYLIKTRGQQVTLSCSPISGHRSVSWYQQTPGQGLQFLFEYFSETQRNKGNFPGRFSGRQFSNSRSEMNVSTLELGDSALYLCASSPSGISTDTQYFGPGTRLTVL.

Note on this clone: An end of the junction does not agree with germline; a read error may underlie this. The gene calls are TRBV5-1 and TRBJ2-7; 8 bases align to TRBD1. Per germline, CDR1 SGHRS and CDR2 YFSETQ. The CDR3 covers 14 residues. The DNA of the CDR3 is TGCGCCAGCAGCCTTTTCGCAGGGACAGGCGAGAAGTACTTC. Amino acids: CASSLFAGTGEKYF.

The CDR3 is CASSATAWDRSFATNEKLFF. The CDR3 nucleotides read TGTGCCAGCAGCGCGACAGCCTGGGACAGGAGTTTTGCAACTAATGAAAAACTGTTTTTT. The rearrangement uses TRBV9 and TRBJ1-4; 8 bases match TRBD1. V shed 3 bases and J 0 bases; nucleotides not matched to a gene: 16. This CDR3 comprises 20 residues. Germline values: CDR1 SGDLS, CDR2 YYNGEE.

The chain carries TRBV28 and TRBJ2-5; the match to TRBD1 covers 12 bases. The tail of the sequence fits TRBJ2-7 better, so the J call may be wrong. CDR1 and CDR2 (germline): MDHEN, SYDVKM. The CDR3 runs 14 residues. The CDR3 nucleotides read TGTGCCAGCAGTCGCCGGGACAGGGGGCCCGAGCAGTACTTC. The encoded protein is CASSRRDRGPEQYF.

The rearrangement links TRBV7-8 to TRBJ1-6, with 10 bases fitting TRBD1. With 3 bases clipped from V and 9 bases from J, the junction kept 2 bases outside the gene matches. The CDR3 runs 14 residues. Germline CDR1 and CDR2: SGHVS and FQNEAQ. DNA for the CDR3: TGTGCCAGCAGCTTGGGACAGGGGTTTTCACCCCTCCACTTT. Translated, it gives CASSLGQGFSPLHF.